What follows is one T cell receptor beta chain and its context. Antigen specificity is unknown. Every donor was a healthy person donating bone marrow. The PCR contained 60 Vbeta and 13 Jbeta primers. This table comes from immunoSEQ multiplex PCR, and its TCRdb copy is limited to in-frame clones, with some not included. This table has 110,000 to 150,000 clones, just over 70% appearing once. The sample belongs to a study of cytomegalovirus exposure and HLA in healthy donors. General observations from the study: The authors listed approximately 160 TCR beta chains as cytomegalovirus-associated. Many donors carried some public TCRs, although rarity characterized most TCR sequences. A later analysis appeared to link common viral pathogens to several of the most significant clusters.

The CDR3 is 14 amino acids. V trimming: 4 bases; J trimming: 4 bases; junction bases outside the gene matches: 6. Germline V gene data show CDR1 as MDHEN and CDR2 as SYDVKM. The TCR sequence derives from a woman aged 25-40 years in good health and CMV-seronegative. V is TRBV28 and J is TRBJ1-2, with 7 positions matching TRBD1. Sequences were obtained from PBMCs. The DNA for the CDR3 is TGTGCCAGCAGTTCCAGACAGGGTCGCTATGGCTACACCTTC. Amino acid sequence: CASSSRQGRYGYTF.